This T cell receptor (beta chain) was obtained from a study of identifying expanded T cells in peripheral blood. Study-level points and caveats: Clone count variance between roughly 2-week samples rose with total template count. About 1.2 clones differed between technical replicates, versus about 16 and 19 over time.

The CDR3 is made up of 14 amino acids. Unmatched junction bases numbered 5, after V lost 4 bases and J lost 3 bases. Germline V gene data show CDR1 as GTSNPN and CDR2 as SVGIG (reference sequence). The method was immunoSEQ multiplex PCR; TCRdb's version includes in-frame clones alone and lacks a portion of them. The table shows roughly 100,000 clones, with almost 90% occurring only once. A note on this clone: Antigen: not known.

During the collection period, no donor immune events like infections were recorded. The receptor's source is a person between 18 and 69 years old in good health. Specimen: blood. The chain is built from TRBV30 and TRBJ1-5; TRBD1 agrees at 8 bases. The CDR3, as DNA: TGTGCCTGGAACACAGGGGGTGTCAATCAGCCCCAGCATTTT. This sequence encodes CAWNTGGVNQPQHF.